These T cell receptor beta chains were read from a single sample in a study of blood T cells in healthy people across ages. TCRdb called the 5' RACE reads again in MiXCR, with one record for every CDR3 protein. Of approximately 780,000 distinct CDR3 sequences listed, under 30% are singletons. This sample was also put to use in a study of T cells of mothers and their children.

Sequenced sample: blood. The source is a boy between 10 and 17 years old in good health. Both conserved end residues are part of each CDR3. The D gene is left open where the match is weak. Some rows have no size entry. The others give once, few or many, or a class for an expanded clone.

V gene	D gene	clone size	J gene	CDR3 length	CDR3 protein	CDR3 DNA
TRBV5-5	-	-	TRBJ2-3	13	CASSFRDPDTQYF	TGTGCCAGCAGCTTCAGGGACCCAGATACGCAGTATTTT
TRBV29-1	TRBD1	-	TRBJ2-7	13	CSVEVAGGHEQYF	TGCAGCGTTGAAGTAGCAGGGGGCCACGAGCAGTACTTC
TRBV5-1	-	-	TRBJ2-3	13	CASILGVGDTQYF	TGCGCCAGCATCCTAGGAGTGGGGGATACGCAGTATTTT
TRBV9	-	-	TRBJ2-3	14	CASSVVYFTDTQYF	TGTGCCAGCAGCGTAGTCTACTTCACAGATACGCAGTATTTT
TRBV20-1	TRBD2	few	TRBJ2-5	15	CSAPGLAGGMETQYF	TGCAGTGCTCCCGGACTAGCGGGGGGCATGGAGACCCAGTACTTC
TRBV6-2/TRBV6-3	TRBD2	-	TRBJ2-1	13	CASKAGGYNEQFF	TGTGCCAGCAAAGCGGGGGGTTACAATGAGCAGTTCTTC
TRBV10-3	TRBD2	-	TRBJ2-3	14	CAIMAGGLTDTQYF	TGTGCCATCATGGCGGGAGGGCTTACAGATACGCAGTATTTT
TRBV6-2/TRBV6-3	-	-	TRBJ1-5	15	CASSKRGGGNQPQHF	TGTGCCAGCAGCAAAAGGGGGGGTGGCAATCAGCCCCAGCATTTT
TRBV12-5	-	few	TRBJ2-2	13	CASGLTVTGELFF	TGTGCTAGTGGTCTAACAGTCACCGGGGAGCTGTTTTTT
TRBV6-1	-	-	TRBJ2-4	12	CASSGLVNIRHF	TGTGCCAGCAGTGGACTAGTAAACATTCGGCACTTC
TRBV7-2	-	-	TRBJ2-1	14	CASSLAFTSNEQFF	TGTGCCAGCAGCTTAGCCTTTACTAGCAATGAGCAGTTCTTC
TRBV7-2	TRBD2	-	TRBJ2-4	16	CASSLDAGGPWGIQYF	TGTGCCAGCAGCTTAGACGCGGGAGGCCCGTGGGGCATTCAGTACTTC
TRBV7-8	-	-	TRBJ1-1	13	CASTSLWGTEAFF	TGTGCCAGCACCTCGCTTTGGGGGACTGAAGCTTTCTTT
TRBV6-6	-	few	TRBJ1-3	13	CASSGTDGNTIYF	TGTGCCAGCAGCGGGACTGATGGAAACACCATATATTTT
TRBV12-3/TRBV12-4	-	-	TRBJ1-4	13	CASSFKGNEKLFF	TGTGCCAGCAGTTTTAAGGGTAATGAAAAACTGTTTTTT
TRBV14	-	-	TRBJ1-2	15	CASSQGPFPNYGYTF	TGTGCCAGCAGCCAAGGGCCTTTTCCTAACTATGGCTACACCTTC
TRBV5-6	-	many	TRBJ2-5	15	CASSHRTALGETQYF	TGTGCCAGCAGCCATAGAACAGCCCTAGGGGAGACCCAGTACTTC
TRBV5-1	TRBD1	-	TRBJ1-1	17	CASSLAGSAGGNTEAFF	TGCGCCAGCAGCTTGGCCGGAAGTGCAGGGGGGAACACTGAAGCTTTCTTT
TRBV30	-	few	TRBJ2-5	11	CAWSVSRTQYF	TGTGCCTGGAGTGTATCCAGGACCCAGTACTTC
TRBV10-3	-	-	TRBJ2-7	11	CSTTENYEQYF	TGTTCGACGACAGAAAACTACGAGCAGTACTTC
TRBV7-3	TRBD2	-	TRBJ2-3	16	CASSPGLAGGSFTQYF	TGTGCCAGCAGCCCCGGACTAGCGGGGGGGTCTTTTACGCAGTATTTT
TRBV14	-	-	TRBJ2-7	15	CASSHWGSRAHEQYF	TGTGCCAGCAGCCACTGGGGGAGCAGGGCCCACGAGCAGTACTTC
TRBV5-1	TRBD1	few	TRBJ2-6	18	CASSLPRQGRSGANVLTF	TGCGCCAGCAGCTTACCGCGACAGGGGAGATCTGGGGCCAACGTCCTGACTTTC
TRBV27	TRBD2	few	TRBJ2-1	15	CASRKTSGVYNEQFF	TGTGCCAGCAGAAAGACTAGCGGGGTATACAATGAGCAGTTCTTC
TRBV3-1	TRBD2	few	TRBJ2-5	16	CASSQVAGGSAETQYF	TGTGCCAGCAGCCAAGTAGCGGGGGGGTCGGCAGAGACCCAGTACTTC
TRBV7-6	TRBD1	once	TRBJ1-1	14	CASSPRQGTTEAFF	TGTGCCAGCAGCCCAAGACAGGGGACGACTGAAGCTTTCTTT
TRBV2	-	-	TRBJ2-1	13	CASQTDSYNEQFF	TGTGCCAGCCAGACAGACTCCTACAATGAGCAGTTCTTC
TRBV6-5	-	-	TRBJ2-1	18	CASSYSQGHLSSYNEQFF	TGTGCCAGCAGTTACTCGCAAGGGCACCTCAGCTCCTACAATGAGCAGTTCTTC